Listed below are T cell receptor beta chains from one sample, sequenced in a study of early T cells in non-severe SARS-CoV-2 infection. TCRdb re-derived calls from the 5' RACE reads in MiXCR, one entry per CDR3 protein. The repertoire has under 140,000 distinct CDR3 sequences, 10% to 15% of them found once; the top ten carry approximately 3.5%. The sample in question was whole blood, obtained at baseline. The source is an adult who was a healthcare worker with PCR-confirmed SARS-CoV-2 infection or an uninfected control (not recorded which). The CDR3 runs from the conserved cysteine through the conserved F or W. Fields, in order: CDR3 length, D gene, J gene, V gene, clone size, CDR3 DNA, CDR3 protein. D genes are given only for firm matches. For some rows the clone size is stated as once, few or many, or as a class when expanded; others skip it.

len: 18
d_gene: NA
j_gene: TRBJ2-3
v_gene: TRBV7-6
abundance: few
CDR3nt: TGTGCCAGCAGCTTTGGGGCCCGAAAGCCCCGGAGCACAGATACGCAGTATTTT
CDR3aa: CASSFGARKPRSTDTQYF

len: 15
d_gene: NA
j_gene: TRBJ2-3
v_gene: TRBV9
abundance: few
CDR3nt: TGTGCCAGCAGCGTTACGCCGGGAGATACAGATACGCAGTATTTT
CDR3aa: CASSVTPGDTDTQYF

len: 15
d_gene: TRBD1
j_gene: TRBJ2-4
v_gene: TRBV29-1
abundance: NA
CDR3nt: TGCAGCGTATCCGGGACAGGCGCCCTTAGTAACATTCAGTACTTC
CDR3aa: CSVSGTGALSNIQYF

len: 12
d_gene: NA
j_gene: TRBJ2-7
v_gene: TRBV12-3/TRBV12-4
abundance: NA
CDR3nt: TGTGCCAGCAGCTCAGCGTCCTACGAGCAGTACTTC
CDR3aa: CASSSASYEQYF

len: 18
d_gene: NA
j_gene: TRBJ2-4
v_gene: TRBV6-5
abundance: few
CDR3nt: TGTGCCAGCAGTTACTCGTACGGAGGGGGTGAAAATTGGAACATTCAGTACTTC
CDR3aa: CASSYSYGGGENWNIQYF

len: 15
d_gene: NA
j_gene: TRBJ1-2
v_gene: TRBV18
abundance: many
CDR3nt: TGTGCCAGCTCACCCACGTGGGGGGTCAACTATGGCTACACCTTC
CDR3aa: CASSPTWGVNYGYTF

len: 16
d_gene: NA
j_gene: TRBJ1-1
v_gene: TRBV30
abundance: NA
CDR3nt: TGTGCCTGGAGTCCCCTCGGACGAGACTACGGACCTGAAGCTTTCTTT
CDR3aa: CAWSPLGRDYGPEAFF

len: 14
d_gene: TRBD1
j_gene: TRBJ1-2
v_gene: TRBV30
abundance: many
CDR3nt: TGTGCCTGGAGCCTCGGACAGGGTGGTTATGGCTACACCTTC
CDR3aa: CAWSLGQGGYGYTF

len: 15
d_gene: NA
j_gene: TRBJ2-3
v_gene: TRBV7-8
abundance: many
CDR3nt: TGTGCCAGCAGACTACGATGGGCATCCACAGATACGCAGTATTTT
CDR3aa: CASRLRWASTDTQYF

len: 15
d_gene: NA
j_gene: TRBJ2-7
v_gene: TRBV30
abundance: NA
CDR3nt: TGTGCCTGGAGCTCTGGCTCAGGGACTTACTACGAGCAGTACTTC
CDR3aa: CAWSSGSGTYYEQYF

len: 15
d_gene: TRBD2
j_gene: TRBJ2-3
v_gene: TRBV3-1
abundance: few
CDR3nt: TGTGCCAGCAGCCCGGGACTAGCGAAGTATGATACGCAGTATTTT
CDR3aa: CASSPGLAKYDTQYF

len: 13
d_gene: NA
j_gene: TRBJ1-1
v_gene: TRBV18
abundance: few
CDR3nt: TGTGCCAGCTCACCAGGGGTCCTGGCTGAAGCTTTCTTT
CDR3aa: CASSPGVLAEAFF

len: 15
d_gene: NA
j_gene: TRBJ2-7
v_gene: TRBV27
abundance: many
CDR3nt: TGTGCCAGCAGTCCACCGGGCAGGGGAGTGTACGAGCAGTACTTC
CDR3aa: CASSPPGRGVYEQYF

len: 14
d_gene: NA
j_gene: TRBJ1-1
v_gene: TRBV3-2
abundance: NA
CDR3nt: TGTGCCAGCAGCCAGCCCGGGCCCTACACTGAAGCTTTCTTT
CDR3aa: CASSQPGPYTEAFF

len: 13
d_gene: TRBD1
j_gene: TRBJ2-3
v_gene: TRBV20-1
abundance: NA
CDR3nt: TGCAGTGCGCTGGACAGGGGCACAGATACGCAGTATTTT
CDR3aa: CSALDRGTDTQYF

len: 14
d_gene: NA
j_gene: TRBJ2-5
v_gene: TRBV6-2/TRBV6-3
abundance: NA
CDR3nt: TGTGCCAGCAGTTACGCGCGGAATGAAGAGACCCAGTACTTC
CDR3aa: CASSYARNEETQYF

len: 15
d_gene: NA
j_gene: TRBJ1-1
v_gene: TRBV27
abundance: few
CDR3nt: TGTGCCAGCAGTTGGGTGGGACACTTGAACACTGAAGCTTTCTTT
CDR3aa: CASSWVGHLNTEAFF

len: 14
d_gene: TRBD1
j_gene: TRBJ2-5
v_gene: TRBV19
abundance: many
CDR3nt: TGTGCCAGCACCCAAGATGGACAGGAAGAGACCCAGTACTTC
CDR3aa: CASTQDGQEETQYF

len: 15
d_gene: NA
j_gene: TRBJ2-7
v_gene: TRBV7-9
abundance: many
CDR3nt: TGTGCCAGCAGCACTCAACCGGGACCAGGTGGGGAGCAGTACTTC
CDR3aa: CASSTQPGPGGEQYF

len: 15
d_gene: NA
j_gene: TRBJ2-7
v_gene: TRBV4-1
abundance: NA
CDR3nt: TGCGCCAGCAGCCAATCCCAGACTCATTCCTACGAGCAGTACTTC
CDR3aa: CASSQSQTHSYEQYF

len: 15
d_gene: TRBD2
j_gene: TRBJ2-1
v_gene: TRBV5-1
abundance: few
CDR3nt: TGCGCCAGCAGCTTTCAGGGACTAGCCAACAATGAGCAGTTCTTC
CDR3aa: CASSFQGLANNEQFF

len: 17
d_gene: TRBD2
j_gene: TRBJ2-3
v_gene: TRBV28
abundance: once
CDR3nt: TGTGCCAGCAGTCTGCCGGGACTAGCGGGAGTTTCAGATACGCAGTATTTT
CDR3aa: CASSLPGLAGVSDTQYF

len: 15
d_gene: NA
j_gene: TRBJ1-6
v_gene: TRBV4-1
abundance: NA
CDR3nt: TGCGCCAGCAGGCGAGGGGTAATGAGTAATTCACCCCTCCACTTT
CDR3aa: CASRRGVMSNSPLHF

len: 14
d_gene: NA
j_gene: TRBJ1-6
v_gene: TRBV6-5
abundance: NA
CDR3nt: TGTGCCAGCACGGGGCAGCACTATAATTCACCCCTCCACTTT
CDR3aa: CASTGQHYNSPLHF

len: 16
d_gene: TRBD1
j_gene: TRBJ2-5
v_gene: TRBV2
abundance: few
CDR3nt: TGTGCCAGCAGTGCGACAGGGGGCCTGGGGAAAGAGACCCAGTACTTC
CDR3aa: CASSATGGLGKETQYF

len: 13
d_gene: NA
j_gene: TRBJ1-1
v_gene: TRBV7-2
abundance: few
CDR3nt: TGTGCCAGCAGCTTTTACATGAACACTGAAGCTTTCTTT
CDR3aa: CASSFYMNTEAFF

len: 12
d_gene: NA
j_gene: TRBJ1-1
v_gene: TRBV10-2
abundance: many
CDR3nt: TGCGCCAGCAGTGACCGCTACACTGAAGCTTTCTTT
CDR3aa: CASSDRYTEAFF